In its sample, the clone carrying this TCR beta chain was seen many times. Its matching antigen is unknown. This entry comes from a study of molecular identifiers for immune sequencing clone quantification. Background on the study: Across replicate runs, RNA obtained from about 19,000 or 110,000 naive CD8 cells was divided into five, with four undergoing sequencing. The study's findings and limits: For effector cells, clones above 20 RNA copies held over 98% of molecules; for naive cells, under 1%. Jurkat TCR RNA spiked in from one cell could reportedly be detected among some 980,000 naive cells.

From the PCR reads, TCRdb called clonotypes with MiXCR, one entry per CDR3 protein. The sample carries 250,000 to 400,000 distinct CDR3 sequences, over 20% recorded once. The sorting of naive CD8 T cells used the CD8+CD4-CCR7+CD45RA+ phenotype. Germline values: CDR1 MDHEN, CDR2 SYDVKM. V was clipped by 5 bases and J by 6 bases; unmatched bases: 7. The CDR3 totals 16 residues. Sequenced: naive CD8+ T cells from blood, with Jurkat cell RNA spiked in. As for subset: FACS-sorted CD8+CD4-CCR7+CD45RA+ naive T cells. The origin of this receptor is a human donor in good health. Some libraries in this study had Jurkat cell RNA spiked in. V and J are TRBV28 and TRBJ2-1; TRBD2 matches 13 bases. In nucleotides, the CDR3 is TGTGCCAGCAGTCCTACTAGCGGGAGGGCTGCCAATGAGCAGTTCTTC. Amino acids: CASSPTSGRAANEQFF. Full variable domain (remainder filled in from reference TRBV28 and TRBJ2-1): DVKVTQSSRYLVKRTGEKVFLECVQDMDHENMFWYRQDPGLGLRLIYFSYDVKMKEKGDIPEGYSVSREKKERFSLILESASTNQTSMYLCASSPTSGRAANEQFFGPGTRLTVL.